These T cell receptor beta chains were read from a single sample in a study of blood T cell repertoires in COVID-19. The assay was immunoSEQ multiplex PCR, and TCRdb's table has in-frame clones only and misses some. The table shows 200,000 to 250,000 clones, with around 84% occurring only once. Material for sequencing was peripheral blood. The receptor source for this set is an elderly woman with COVID-19, enrolled during active disease. Both conserved end residues are part of each CDR3. A D gene is named only where the DNA matches it firmly. Part of the rows lack a size; the others show once, few, many or a class for expanded clones.

>TRBJ1-6|-|TRBV9|-
TGTGCCAGCAGCGTAGAGGCCACGGGAGGTCCACCCCTCCACTTT
CASSVEATGGPPLHF
>TRBJ1-5|-|TRBV5-1|-
TGCGCCAGCAGCTCCGGACAGCCAGATCAGCCCCAGCATTTT
CASSSGQPDQPQHF
>TRBJ1-6|TRBD1|TRBV27|once
TGTGCCAGCAGTGTCGGGACAGGGGGTTATTCACCCCTCCACTTT
CASSVGTGGYSPLHF
>TRBJ1-5|-|TRBV5-1|-
TGCGCCAGCAGCTTGTTTTCAGGGGGCAATCAGCCCCAGCATTTT
CASSLFSGGNQPQHF
>TRBJ1-2|-|TRBV14|-
TGTGCCAGCAGCCAACCGCAGGCCGGGGGGTATGGCTACACCTTC
CASSQPQAGGYGYTF
>TRBJ2-2|-|TRBV19|-
TGTGCCAGTACGAGCGACGCACCAAACACCGGGGAGCTGTTTTTT
CASTSDAPNTGELFF
>TRBJ2-1|-|TRBV5-1|-
TGCGCCAGCAGCAGTCCAGTCTACAATGAGCAGTTCTTC
CASSSPVYNEQFF
>TRBJ1-3|-|TRBV6-5|-
TGTGCCAGCAGGCCCCCAGGGTGGGGAAACACCATATATTTT
CASRPPGWGNTIYF
>TRBJ2-1|TRBD2|TRBV2|-
TGTGCCAGCAGCAAGGGACTAGCGGGGAGCAATGAGCAGTTCTTC
CASSKGLAGSNEQFF
>TRBJ2-5|-|TRBV11-2|-
TGTGCCAGCAGCTTCGCCGGGAAGCAGCCACAAGAGACCCAGTACTTC
CASSFAGKQPQETQYF
>TRBJ1-5|-|TRBV5-1|-
TGCGCCAGCAGCTTGGGAGGGAACAATCAGCCCCAGCATTTT
CASSLGGNNQPQHF
>TRBJ1-5|TRBD1|TRBV28|-
TGTGCCAGCAAAACGGGACAGGGGAACCAGCCCCAGCATTTT
CASKTGQGNQPQHF
>TRBJ2-2|-|TRBV9|-
TGTGCCAGCAGCGTAGTGTCGGGGGTAAACACCGGGGAGCTGTTTTTT
CASSVVSGVNTGELFF
>TRBJ1-3|-|TRBV2|-
TGTGCCAGCACCCCACAGACAGGACAGACAAGCTCTGGAAACACCATATATTTT
CASTPQTGQTSSGNTIYF
>TRBJ1-5|-|TRBV6-2/TRBV6-3|-
TGTGCCAGCAGTTACGGCAGGCTTGGCAATCAGCCCCAGCATTTT
CASSYGRLGNQPQHF
>TRBJ1-2|-|TRBV5-4|-
TGTGCCAGCAGCTTAACCGGCAGGGGTTTCTATGGCTACACCTTC
CASSLTGRGFYGYTF
>TRBJ2-3|TRBD2|TRBV2|-
TGTGCCAGCAGTGGGATCCGGGGGGGCACAGATACGCAGTATTTT
CASSGIRGGTDTQYF
>TRBJ1-2|-|TRBV28|few
TGTGCCAGCACTTACATACAGGGATCCTATGGCTACACCTTC
CASTYIQGSYGYTF
>TRBJ1-2|TRBD1|TRBV11-3|-
TGTGCCAGCAGCTCCTCTCCCGGGACAGGGGGCTGTGGCTACACCTTC
CASSSSPGTGGCGYTF
>TRBJ2-6|TRBD1|TRBV5-1|-
TGCGCCAGCAGCTTGGTGGGACAGGGGTCCTCTGGGGCCAACGTCCTGACTTTC
CASSLVGQGSSGANVLTF
>TRBJ1-2|-|TRBV3-1/TRBV3-2|-
TGTGCCAGCAGCCAAGGAGGCGGAGGCGGCTATGGCTACACCTTC
CASSQGGGGGYGYTF
>TRBJ2-3|-|TRBV7-8|-
TGTGCCAGCAGCTTAGGGCGGGGTAGCACAGATACGCAGTATTTT
CASSLGRGSTDTQYF
>TRBJ2-2|TRBD1|TRBV28|once
TGTGCCAGCAACCCGACAGGGGTCACCGGGGAGCTGTTTTTT
CASNPTGVTGELFF
>TRBJ2-5|TRBD2|TRBV30|-
TGTGCCTGGTCTCCCGGGGGGGAGACCCAGTACTTC
CAWSPGGETQYF
>TRBJ1-1|TRBD1|TRBV5-1|-
TGCGCCAGCAGCTCCGGGACAGGGACGAACACTGAAGCTTTCTTT
CASSSGTGTNTEAFF
>TRBJ1-5|-|TRBV7-2|few
TGTGCCAGCAGCTTAGACGGGGTTAGCAATCAGCCCCAGCATTTT
CASSLDGVSNQPQHF
>TRBJ1-1|-|TRBV6-5|-
TGTGCCAGCATCCTCGGTGGGGGGGGGAACACTGAAGCTTTCTTT
CASILGGGGNTEAFF
>TRBJ1-2|TRBD1|TRBV5-1|-
TGCGCCAGCAGCCGGACAGGTTCGAATGGTGGCTACACCTTC
CASSRTGSNGGYTF
>TRBJ1-2|-|TRBV3-1/TRBV3-2|-
TGTGCCAGCAGCCCCACTGTGGACTATGGCTACACCTTC
CASSPTVDYGYTF
>TRBJ1-4|-|TRBV4-3|-
TGCGCCAGCAGCCAAGAAACAAGGGGTTCGAACGAAAAACTGTTTTTT
CASSQETRGSNEKLFF
>TRBJ1-2|TRBD1|TRBV4-2|few
TGTGCCAGCAGCCCTGACCGGACAGGGGGTCGGGGCTACACCTTC
CASSPDRTGGRGYTF
>TRBJ2-1|-|TRBV24-1|-
TGTGCCACCAGTGATTTCGGGGGCAATGAGCAGTTCTTC
CATSDFGGNEQFF
>TRBJ2-2|TRBD1|TRBV5-1|-
TGCGCCAGCAGCCTGACAGGGGGCAGCACCGGGGAGCTGTTTTTT
CASSLTGGSTGELFF
>TRBJ1-4|-|TRBV6-5|-
TGTGCCAGCAGCCTAAGGCAGGGGAGATATGAAAAACTGTTTTTT
CASSLRQGRYEKLFF
>TRBJ2-5|-|TRBV25-1|-
TGTGCCAGCAGTGGAGGGGACACTAGTACCCAGTACTTC
CASSGGDTSTQYF
>TRBJ1-1|-|TRBV30|few
TGTGCCTGGAGCCGATCAGTACGGGATGAAGCTTTCTTT
CAWSRSVRDEAFF
>TRBJ2-7|TRBD1|TRBV15|-
TGTGCCACCACGATTAAAGGGGGCCACGAGCAGTACTTC
CATTIKGGHEQYF